These T cell receptor beta chains were read from a single sample in a study of blood T cell repertoires in COVID-19. Measured with immunoSEQ multiplex PCR; TCRdb has only the in-frame clones, and not every one. The table has under 350,000 clones, around 90% seen once. Sequencing was done on a sample of peripheral blood. The receptors stem from a woman aged 25-40 years with COVID-19, enrolled during active disease. Each CDR3 is given with its conserved first and last residue. Fields, in order: clone size, V gene, D gene, J gene, CDR3 DNA, CDR3 protein. A D gene is named only where the DNA matches it firmly. The size entry is marked missing in some rows and otherwise reads once, few, many or a size class.

once	TRBV5-1	TRBD1	TRBJ1-1	TGCGCCAGCAGCTCTAACAGGGGGCTAAACACTGAAGCTTTCTTT	CASSSNRGLNTEAFF
.	TRBV4-1	TRBD1	TRBJ2-6	TGCGCCAGCAGCCAAGGACAGGGGGCGCCATCTGGGGCCAACGTCCTGACTTTC	CASSQGQGAPSGANVLTF
.	TRBV6-5	.	TRBJ2-2	TGTGCCAGCAGTAAAACACGGGACACAGGCGGGGAGCTGTTTTTT	CASSKTRDTGGELFF
once	TRBV10-3	.	TRBJ1-4	TGTGCCATCAGAGACGGTGAGGGAGGGGAAAAACTGTTTTTT	CAIRDGEGGEKLFF
few	TRBV6-5	.	TRBJ2-2	TGTGCCAGTCACACAGGGACGTCCACCGGGGAGCTGTTTTTT	CASHTGTSTGELFF
.	TRBV5-4	.	TRBJ1-5	TGTGCCAGCAGCTTCGGAGAGGGGCCCCAGCATTTT	CASSFGEGPQHF
once	TRBV9	.	TRBJ1-5	TGTGCCAGCAGCGACGGGAATCAGCCCCAGCATTTT	CASSDGNQPQHF
.	TRBV6-4	TRBD2	TRBJ2-7	TGTGCCAGCAGTCTCAGTCTAGCGGACTCCTACGAGCAGTACTTC	CASSLSLADSYEQYF
.	TRBV4-3	TRBD1	TRBJ2-5	TGCGCCAGCAGCCAAGCCTCCGGGACAGGAGGGGAGACCCAGTACTTC	CASSQASGTGGETQYF
.	TRBV6-6	.	TRBJ1-3	TGTGCCAGCAGTTACGCACAGGCCTCTGGAAACACCATATATTTT	CASSYAQASGNTIYF
.	TRBV29-1	.	TRBJ2-1	TGCAGCGTTGAACGGGAGAATCCTCATGAGCAGTTCTTC	CSVERENPHEQFF
many	TRBV7-9	.	TRBJ1-2	TGTGCCAGCAGCTTAGTGGGGATCGGGGGTGGCTACACCTTC	CASSLVGIGGGYTF
once	TRBV19	TRBD1	TRBJ2-7	TGTGCCAGTAGCCTTGGGGCAGGGGGACCCTACGAGCAGTACTTC	CASSLGAGGPYEQYF
once	TRBV5-1	TRBD2	TRBJ2-3	TGCGCCAGCAGCTTTGGTCCCCGGGGGAGCGGGGGCACAGATACGCAGTATTTT	CASSFGPRGSGGTDTQYF
.	TRBV15	TRBD1	TRBJ2-2	TGTGCCACCAGCAGAGATCGCGGGACAGGGCCCACCGGGGAGCTGTTTTTT	CATSRDRGTGPTGELFF
.	TRBV6-5	TRBD2	TRBJ2-7	TGTGCCAGCAGCCGGAGCGGGGTAAGCTCCTACGAGCAGTACTTC	CASSRSGVSSYEQYF
once	TRBV30	TRBD1	TRBJ2-7	TGTGCCGAGGACAGGGCTTCGGGGGAGCAGTACTTC	CAEDRASGEQYF
.	TRBV30	.	TRBJ2-5	TGTGCCTGGAGTGTAAAGTGGGGCGAGACCCAGTACTTC	CAWSVKWGETQYF
.	TRBV27	TRBD1	TRBJ2-7	TGTGCCAGTGGGACAGGGGGAGCCTACGAGCAGTACTTC	CASGTGGAYEQYF
.	TRBV9	.	TRBJ1-4	TGTGCCAGCAGCCCCCATCGAGGGTTAAATGAAAAACTGTTTTTT	CASSPHRGLNEKLFF
.	TRBV6-5	.	TRBJ1-4	TGTGCCAGCAGGCCTGGGCCAACTAATGAAAAACTGTTTTTT	CASRPGPTNEKLFF
.	TRBV9	.	TRBJ1-5	TGTGCCAGCAGCGTCTCGGGGGGATCCAATCAGCCCCAGCATTTT	CASSVSGGSNQPQHF
.	TRBV6-5	.	TRBJ1-2	TGTGCCAGCAGAGCTGGGCCCTTCTATGGCTACACCTTC	CASRAGPFYGYTF
once	TRBV25-1	.	TRBJ1-1	TGTGCCAGCTCCAAAGCCGGGACAAGGAACACTGAAGCTTTCTTT	CASSKAGTRNTEAFF
.	TRBV6-1	.	TRBJ2-1	TGTGCCAGCAGTGAATGGCTAGCGAGCTCCTACAATGAGCAGTTCTTC	CASSEWLASSYNEQFF
.	TRBV11-2	.	TRBJ2-7	TGTGCCAGCAGCTTATCTGGGGGGATAGGTCGCGAGCAGTACTTC	CASSLSGGIGREQYF
.	TRBV6-5	.	TRBJ1-2	TGTGCCAGCAGTTACTCGAGGGCACCCGGCTACACCTTC	CASSYSRAPGYTF
.	TRBV2	.	TRBJ1-5	TGTGCCAGCAGGGCCGGGAGGAACAATCAGCCCCAGCATTTT	CASRAGRNNQPQHF
.	TRBV6-5	.	TRBJ2-5	TGTGCCAGCAGCGGAGGATACCAAGAGACCCAGTACTTC	CASSGGYQETQYF
.	TRBV7-8	TRBD1	TRBJ2-7	TGTGCCAGCAGCTTAGGAGACAGGGGCATCTACGAGCAGTACTTC	CASSLGDRGIYEQYF
.	TRBV2	.	TRBJ2-5	TGTGCCAGCAGTGGGCAGGGGATAGGTGAGACCCAGTACTTC	CASSGQGIGETQYF
.	TRBV3-1/TRBV3-2	TRBD2	TRBJ2-1	TGTGCCAGCAGCCCCCCTAGCGGGAGGGGCCGGTTCTTC	CASSPPSGRGRFF
.	TRBV14	TRBD2	TRBJ2-7	TGTGCCAGCAGCCAAGATCTTGCGGGAGGGCGGTACTTC	CASSQDLAGGRYF
.	TRBV30	.	TRBJ2-6	TGTGCCCTAGCTGGGGCCAACGTCCTGACTTTC	CALAGANVLTF
.	TRBV7-9	TRBD2	TRBJ2-7	TGTGCCAGCAGCTCTAGCGGTGGCTACGAGCAGTACTTC	CASSSSGGYEQYF
.	TRBV9	TRBD2	TRBJ2-1	TGTGCCAGCAGCGGAACTAGCGGCAGCAATGAGCAGTTCTTC	CASSGTSGSNEQFF
.	TRBV18	.	TRBJ1-1	TGTGCCAGCTCGCCGCAGGGGAGTGCTGAAGCTTTCTTT	CASSPQGSAEAFF
.	TRBV28	.	TRBJ1-5	TGTGCCAGCAGCTCCCTCCCGGGGGCCCAGCATTTT	CASSSLPGAQHF
.	TRBV7-3	TRBD2	TRBJ2-2	TGTGCCAGCAGCCTAGCGGGGTCGAACACCGGGGAGCTGTTTTTT	CASSLAGSNTGELFF
.	TRBV7-2	.	TRBJ2-5	TGTGCCAGCAGCCGTTCTACGGGTCTAATCCAAGAGACCCAGTACTTC	CASSRSTGLIQETQYF
.	TRBV27	.	TRBJ2-1	TGTGCCAGCAGGGGACTGTTAGGGAATGAGCAGTTCTTC	CASRGLLGNEQFF
.	TRBV6-5	.	TRBJ2-1	TGTGCCAGCACACAGGGTTACAATGAGCAGTTCTTC	CASTQGYNEQFF
.	TRBV5-6	.	TRBJ1-1	TGTGCCAGCAGCCTCGAGGGCACCACTGAAGCTTTCTTT	CASSLEGTTEAFF
once	TRBV3-1/TRBV3-2	.	TRBJ2-7	TGTGCCAGCAGCCCCCCGACGGGAGCGCTCGAGCAGTACTTC	CASSPPTGALEQYF
.	TRBV5-1	.	TRBJ1-2	TGCGCCAGCAGCTTGCACGGGACAAACTATGGCTACACCTTC	CASSLHGTNYGYTF
.	TRBV6-6	.	TRBJ2-7	TGTGCCAGCAGTTACACTCAGCGCACCTACGAGCAGTACTTC	CASSYTQRTYEQYF
.	TRBV7-9	TRBD1	TRBJ2-7	TGTGCCAGCAGCTTACCCCAGGACAGGGCGGACGAGCAGTACTTC	CASSLPQDRADEQYF
.	TRBV3-1/TRBV3-2	.	TRBJ2-7	TGTGCCAGCAGCCAAGATCTTACAGGCAGCTCCTACGAGCAGTACTTC	CASSQDLTGSSYEQYF
.	TRBV19	TRBD2	TRBJ2-3	TGTGCCAGTAGTATAGTGGGACTAGCGGGAGCATTTGATACGCAGTATTTT	CASSIVGLAGAFDTQYF
.	TRBV7-8	TRBD1	TRBJ1-1	TGTGCCAGCAGCTTATCCTCCGGGACAGGGAGTTTAATGAACACTGAAGCTTTCTTT	CASSLSSGTGSLMNTEAFF
.	TRBV6-2/TRBV6-3	TRBD1	TRBJ2-7	TGTGCCAGCAGCAGTGGGGGAGACAGGGGTGGTTACGAGCAGTACTTC	CASSSGGDRGGYEQYF
.	TRBV28	TRBD1	TRBJ1-4	TGTGCCAGCAGTTGGGACAGGGGGGCTGAAAAACTGTTTTTT	CASSWDRGAEKLFF
.	TRBV6-1	.	TRBJ2-1	TGTGCCAGCAGTGGCGACAGGCGAGGAGAAAAAAATGAGCAGTTCTTC	CASSGDRRGEKNEQFF
.	TRBV2	.	TRBJ2-5	TGTGCCAGCAGTGTTCCCTCCCTCGGGGAGACCCAGTACTTC	CASSVPSLGETQYF
.	TRBV7-9	TRBD1	TRBJ1-2	TGTGCCAGCAGCCCGGGGACAGTTGTGAACACCTTC	CASSPGTVVNTF
.	TRBV7-8	TRBD1	TRBJ1-4	TGTGCCAGCAGACGCGCTTTACAGGGGAGCGGCGAAAAACTGTTTTTT	CASRRALQGSGEKLFF
.	TRBV15	.	TRBJ2-3	TGTGCCACCAGCAGAGATATAGCATTGGGTACGCAGTATTTT	CATSRDIALGTQYF